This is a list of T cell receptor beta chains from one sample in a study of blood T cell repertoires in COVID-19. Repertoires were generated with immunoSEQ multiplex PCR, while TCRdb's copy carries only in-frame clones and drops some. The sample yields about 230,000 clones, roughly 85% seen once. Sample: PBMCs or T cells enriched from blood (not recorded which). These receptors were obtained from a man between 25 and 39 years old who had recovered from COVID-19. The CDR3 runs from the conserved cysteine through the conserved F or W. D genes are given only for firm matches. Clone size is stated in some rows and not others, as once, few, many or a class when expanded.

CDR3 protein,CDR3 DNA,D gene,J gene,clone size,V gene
CASSPTRQGNTIYF,TGTGCCAGCTCACCGACCCGACAGGGAAACACCATATATTTT,NA,TRBJ1-3,once,TRBV18
CASSLGGDYTEAFF,TGTGCCAGCAGCTTGGGAGGGGACTACACTGAAGCTTTCTTT,NA,TRBJ1-1,NA,TRBV7-9
CASSPRQVSPLHF,TGTGCCAGCAGCCCCCGACAGGTATCACCCCTCCACTTT,NA,TRBJ1-6,NA,TRBV11-2
CAGTDRGEAFF,TGTGCCGGGACCGACAGGGGCGAAGCTTTCTTT,TRBD1,TRBJ1-1,NA,TRBV7-9
CAISESTGGNQPQHF,TGTGCCATCAGTGAGTCGACAGGGGGCAATCAGCCCCAGCATTTT,TRBD1,TRBJ1-5,NA,TRBV10-3
CASSLTRGLNSSNYGYTF,TGCGCCAGCAGCTTGACCAGGGGGCTGAACTCCTCTAACTATGGCTACACCTTC,TRBD1,TRBJ1-2,NA,TRBV5-1
CAISASGGTGELFF,TGTGCCATCAGTGCTAGCGGGGGAACCGGGGAGCTGTTTTTT,TRBD2,TRBJ2-2,NA,TRBV10-3
CASSESGGGVTEAFF,TGTGCCAGCAGTGAATCGGGGGGAGGGGTAACTGAAGCTTTCTTT,NA,TRBJ1-1,NA,TRBV25-1
CASSRGGAATEAFF,TGTGCCAGCAGCCGAGGGGGCGCCGCCACTGAAGCTTTCTTT,TRBD1,TRBJ1-1,NA,TRBV9
CASSQTSGSSYEQYF,TGTGCCAGTAGCCAGACTAGCGGGAGCTCCTACGAGCAGTACTTC,TRBD2,TRBJ2-7,NA,TRBV19
CASTRQGSYEQYF,TGTGCCAGCACCAGACAGGGGTCCTACGAGCAGTACTTC,TRBD1,TRBJ2-7,NA,TRBV6-5
CASSSYSSGIETQYF,TGCGCCAGCAGCTCTTATTCTAGCGGGATAGAGACCCAGTACTTC,TRBD2,TRBJ2-5,NA,TRBV5-1
CASKFRDTEAFF,TGTGCCAGTAAATTCCGTGACACTGAAGCTTTCTTT,NA,TRBJ1-1,NA,TRBV19
CASSGTWGQGSPLHF,TGTGCCAGCAGCGGTACGTGGGGGCAAGGTTCACCCCTCCACTTT,NA,TRBJ1-6,NA,TRBV5-6
CASSIRFGEQFF,TGTGCCAGCAGCATCCGGTTCGGTGAGCAGTTCTTC,NA,TRBJ2-1,few,TRBV11-1
CASSEPRQGLNEKLFF,TGTGCCAGCAGCGAACCCCGCCAGGGACTTAATGAAAAACTGTTTTTT,NA,TRBJ1-4,NA,TRBV28
CASSLKVLSGETGELFF,TGCGCCAGCAGCTTGAAGGTGCTCTCGGGGGAAACCGGGGAGCTGTTTTTT,NA,TRBJ2-2,NA,TRBV5-1
CASSPGQGGEQYF,TGTGCCAGCAGCCCGGGACAGGGGGGGGAGCAGTACTTC,TRBD1,TRBJ2-7,NA,TRBV5-4
CAWTLAGGGLYEQFF,TGTGCCTGGACCTTAGCCGGGGGGGGCCTTTATGAGCAGTTCTTC,TRBD2,TRBJ2-1,NA,TRBV30
CASSLRGQAPYEQYF,TGTGCCAGCAGTTTAAGGGGGCAGGCCCCCTACGAGCAGTACTTC,TRBD1,TRBJ2-7,once,TRBV27
CASSYQGGNIQYF,TGTGCCAGCAGTTATCAGGGGGGTAACATTCAGTACTTC,NA,TRBJ2-4,few,TRBV9
CASSPGFAGGIHEQYF,TGTGCCAGCAGCCCGGGTTTTGCGGGAGGGATCCACGAGCAGTACTTC,TRBD2,TRBJ2-7,NA,TRBV28
CASSATGNQPQHF,TGTGCCAGCAGTGCGACAGGGAATCAGCCCCAGCATTTT,TRBD1,TRBJ1-5,NA,TRBV25-1
CASSYSGQGGYEQYF,TGTGCCAGCAGTTACTCGGGACAGGGGGGCTACGAGCAGTACTTC,TRBD1,TRBJ2-7,NA,TRBV6-5
CASSNPGRTNSYEQYF,TGTGCCAGCAGCAATCCGGGACGGACTAACTCCTACGAGCAGTACTTC,NA,TRBJ2-7,NA,TRBV7-9
CASSRTEPYEQYF,TGTGCCAGCAGCCGGACAGAGCCCTACGAGCAGTACTTC,NA,TRBJ2-7,NA,TRBV28
CASSVLAVTTYNEQFF,TGCGCCAGCAGCGTACTAGCGGTAACTACCTACAATGAGCAGTTCTTC,TRBD2,TRBJ2-1,few,TRBV5-1
CASSSGTTAYNEQFF,TGCGCCAGCAGTTCCGGGACAACGGCTTACAATGAGCAGTTCTTC,NA,TRBJ2-1,NA,TRBV5-1
CATRGTSTDTQYF,TGTGCCACCAGGGGGACTAGCACAGATACGCAGTATTTT,NA,TRBJ2-3,NA,TRBV19
CASSQPGQGYEQYF,TGCGCCAGCAGCCAACCGGGACAGGGTTACGAGCAGTACTTC,TRBD1,TRBJ2-7,NA,TRBV4-1
CASSYRGLETQYF,TGTGCCAGCAGCTACAGGGGGCTAGAGACCCAGTACTTC,TRBD1,TRBJ2-5,NA,TRBV12-3/TRBV12-4
CASSFSDWGSRSYEQYF,TGTGCCAGCAGCTTCAGCGACTGGGGCTCCCGCTCCTACGAGCAGTACTTC,NA,TRBJ2-7,few,TRBV13
CASSPDTTGGAGAFF,TGTGCCAGCAGCCCGGACACAACGGGGGGCGCGGGAGCTTTCTTT,NA,TRBJ1-1,NA,TRBV11-1
CASSGTANTGELFF,TGTGCCAGCAGCGGGACAGCGAACACCGGGGAGCTGTTTTTT,TRBD1,TRBJ2-2,NA,TRBV27
CASSLSAREVGGYTF,TGTGCCAGCAGCTTAAGTGCCAGGGAGGTCGGTGGCTACACCTTC,NA,TRBJ1-2,NA,TRBV7-2
CASSQFIGVNTEAFF,TGTGCCAGCAGCCAATTTATCGGAGTAAACACTGAAGCTTTCTTT,NA,TRBJ1-1,NA,TRBV3-1/TRBV3-2
CASSLGGGLFF,TGTGCCAGCAGTTTGGGGGGAGGACTGTTTTTT,NA,TRBJ1-4,NA,TRBV12-3/TRBV12-4
CASSEGVVSFF,TGTGCCAGCAGTGAGGGAGTCGTCTCTTTCTTT,NA,TRBJ1-1,NA,TRBV2
CSVGRGTGEQYF,TGCAGCGTTGGGAGGGGTACGGGCGAGCAGTACTTC,NA,TRBJ2-7,NA,TRBV29-1
CASSSRTGGGGANVLTF,TGTGCCAGTAGTAGCCGGACAGGGGGAGGTGGGGCCAACGTCCTGACTTTC,TRBD1,TRBJ2-6,NA,TRBV19
CSASYRDLRRNQPQHF,TGCAGTGCTAGTTACCGGGATCTTAGGCGCAATCAGCCCCAGCATTTT,NA,TRBJ1-5,NA,TRBV20-1
CASRSGGGGKNIQYF,TGTGCCAGCAGGAGCGGCGGGGGTGGAAAAAACATTCAGTACTTC,TRBD2,TRBJ2-4,NA,TRBV28
CASSPQGASSPLHF,TGTGCCAGCAGCCCACAGGGGGCAAGTTCACCCCTCCACTTT,TRBD1,TRBJ1-6,NA,TRBV7-9
CASSLTRTGELNYGYTF,TGTGCCAGCAGCTTAACCAGGACAGGAGAACTTAACTATGGCTACACCTTC,TRBD1,TRBJ1-2,NA,TRBV7-9
CATRTSGSYNEQFF,TGCGCCACCCGGACTAGCGGGAGTTACAATGAGCAGTTCTTC,TRBD2,TRBJ2-1,NA,TRBV5-1
CASSFQGSLTTNEKLFF,TGCGCCAGCAGCTTTCAGGGGAGTTTAACAACTAATGAAAAACTGTTTTTT,NA,TRBJ1-4,NA,TRBV5-1
CASSSGQTYYNEQFF,TGTGCCAGCAGCTCGGGACAGACCTACTACAATGAGCAGTTCTTC,TRBD1,TRBJ2-1,NA,TRBV7-2
CASSSTGFWGNYGYTF,TGTGCCAGCAGTTCGACAGGGTTTTGGGGTAACTATGGCTACACCTTC,TRBD1,TRBJ1-2,NA,TRBV14
CASSRDTRRQVEKLFF,TGTGCCAGTAGTCGGGACACGCGACGCCAAGTAGAAAAACTGTTTTTT,NA,TRBJ1-4,NA,TRBV19
CASSTPGQGNGYTF,TGTGCCAGCAGTACCCCGGGACAGGGAAATGGCTACACCTTC,TRBD1,TRBJ1-2,NA,TRBV28
CASSPQNILTGLGNTIYF,TGTGCCAGCTCACCCCAAAATATACTAACAGGGCTTGGAAACACCATATATTTT,NA,TRBJ1-3,few,TRBV18
CSAGTGDEQYF,TGCAGTGCCGGGACAGGGGACGAGCAGTACTTC,TRBD1,TRBJ2-7,NA,TRBV20-1
CASSPRTERYTF,TGTGCCAGCTCACCCCGGACAGAACGCTACACCTTC,NA,TRBJ1-2,NA,TRBV18
CASSLTGTNTGELFF,TGTGCCAGCAGCCTGACGGGGACGAACACCGGGGAGCTGTTTTTT,NA,TRBJ2-2,NA,TRBV7-7
CASRKGAEEEKLFF,TGTGCCAGCAGAAAAGGGGCCGAGGAAGAAAAACTGTTTTTT,NA,TRBJ1-4,NA,TRBV27
CASSGGAPEVAFF,TGTGCCAGCAGTGGAGGGGCGCCTGAGGTGGCTTTCTTT,NA,TRBJ1-1,once,TRBV28